The 22 T cell receptor beta chains below all came from one sample that was sequenced in a study of technical replicates of blood from a few donors. Measured with immunoSEQ multiplex PCR; TCRdb has only the in-frame clones, and not every one. The profile shows some 62,000 clones, about 88% of them singletons. Material for sequencing was PBMCs. These receptors all stem from a human donor in good health. Some clones in this sample may be carry-over from other donors' samples.

The chain links TRBV4-1 to TRBJ2-4; TRBD2 agrees at 14 bases. V lost 4 bases and J lost 0; bases outside the gene matches: 5. Per germline, CDR1 MGHRA and CDR2 YSYEKL. This CDR3 contains 18 residues. CDR3 region: CASSPGLAGGLAKNIQYF. As DNA, the CDR3 is TGCGCCAGCAGCCCCGGACTAGCGGGGGGACTAGCCAAAAACATTCAGTACTTC.

This clone has a handful of counts. The rearrangement uses TRBV7-6 and TRBJ1-2, with 10 nucleotides matching TRBD1. CDR1 is SGHVS and CDR2 is FNYEAQ in the germline V gene. There are 15 residues in the CDR3. J lost 1 base, V lost 5 bases, and 4 bases had no gene match. CDR3 residues: CASSSGQGVNYGYTF. The CDR3, as DNA: TGTGCCAGCAGCAGTGGACAGGGGGTTAACTATGGCTACACCTTC.

The chain carries TRBV2 and TRBJ2-2; 8 positions match TRBD1. V lost 4 bases, J lost 7 bases, and 5 bases stayed unmatched. There are 14 residues in the CDR3. CDR1 and CDR2 from the germline V gene are SNHLY and FYNNEI. The CDR3 DNA is TGTGCCAGCAGTGGGCAGGGGGCCCTCGGGGAGCTGTTTTTT. Translation gives CASSGQGALGELFF.

This chain joins TRBV6-5 and TRBJ2-1; the match to TRBD2 covers 9 bases. The CDR3 covers 15 residues. Germline V lookup: CDR1 MNHEY, CDR2 SVGAGI. V lost 5 bases and J lost 5; bases outside the gene matches: 7. The CDR3 DNA sequence: TGTGCCAGCAGTCCCGGACTAGCGAGACACAATGAGCAGTTCTTC. Encoded protein: CASSPGLARHNEQFF.

The chain employs TRBV10-3 and TRBJ2-7, with a possible D match to TRBD1 (5 bases). The CDR3 length is 16 residues. CDR1 is ENHRY and CDR2 is SYGVKD in the germline V gene. V was shortened by 3 bases and J by 2 bases, with 17 bases between the two germline ends. This chain's CDR3 is CAISDGFGAGPYEQYF. The CDR3 DNA sequence: TGTGCCATCAGTGATGGTTTTGGGGCAGGGCCCTACGAGCAGTACTTC.

This chain's CDR3 is CASSQDGAGGQETQYF. The CDR3 region has the DNA TGTGCCAGCAGCCAAGATGGAGCGGGAGGGCAAGAGACCCAGTACTTC. The chain combines TRBV4-2 with TRBJ2-5, with 10 bases identical to TRBD2. CDR3 length: 16 amino acids. Losses at the gene ends were 0 bases for V and 2 bases for J; bases not matched to a gene: 3. Per germline, CDR1 LGHNA and CDR2 YNFKEQ.

The CDR3 nucleotides are TGCGCCAGCAGTGAGGCTGTTCCGGGGAGCACAGATACGCAGTATTTT. Translation gives CASSEAVPGSTDTQYF. This rearrangement joins TRBV10-2 to TRBJ2-3; a weak D match, TRBD2 (5 bases). Per the germline V gene, CDR1 is WSHSY and CDR2 is SAAADI. V dropped 2 bases and J dropped 0 bases, with 12 bases sitting between them. CDR3 size: 16 residues.

The CDR3 reads CASSDGRGSTDTQYF. For the CDR3, the DNA is TGTGCCAGCAGTGACGGGCGGGGAAGCACAGATACGCAGTATTTT. The rearrangement uses TRBV2 and TRBJ2-3; weak D call: TRBD2 (6 bases). Germline V gene sequence: CDR1 SNHLY, CDR2 FYNNEI. V dropped 3 bases and J dropped 0 bases, with 10 bases sitting between them. CDR3 length: 15 amino acids.

V usage is TRBV5-1 and J usage is TRBJ2-7; possible D gene TRBD1, 5 bases. Germline CDR1 and CDR2: SGHRS and YFSETQ. The CDR3 runs 15 residues. V dropped 0 bases and J dropped 2 bases, with 12 bases sitting between them. CDR3 protein: CASSLGQTTTYEQYF. CDR3 in DNA: TGCGCCAGCAGCTTGGGACAGACAACAACCTACGAGCAGTACTTC. Based on the CDR3 plus reference TRBV5-1 and TRBJ2-7, the full variable domain is KAGVTQTPRYLIKTRGQQVTLSCSPISGHRSVSWYQQTPGQGLQFLFEYFSETQRNKGNFPGRFSGRQFSNSRSEMNVSTLELGDSALYLCASSLGQTTTYEQYFGPGTRLTVT.

The J gene is TRBJ2-5, the V gene TRBV2; 9 positions match TRBD2. The V gene end was trimmed by 4 bases and the J gene end by 7 bases; junction bases not matched to a gene: 1. Per the germline V gene, CDR1 is SNHLY and CDR2 is FYNNEI. This CDR3 comprises 12 residues. The CDR3 region is CASSGLAVTQYF. The CDR3 DNA reads as TGTGCCAGCAGTGGACTAGCGGTGACCCAGTACTTC.

The rearrangement links TRBV7-9 to TRBJ1-2; D ambiguous. Germline CDR1 SEHNR, CDR2 FQNEAQ (reference sequence). The CDR3 sequence is 13 residues long. Trimming cost V 2 bases and J 5 bases, with 9 bases left between them. CDR3 bases: TGTGCCAGCAGCTTAACTAGTATGTATGGCTACACCTTC. Its translation: CASSLTSMYGYTF. The full variable domain, its missing parts supplied by reference TRBV7-9 and TRBJ1-2, is DTGVSQNPRHKITKRGQNVTFRCDPISEHNRLYWYRQTLGQGPEFLTYFQNEAQLEKSRLLSDRFSAERPKGSFSTLEIQRTEQGDSAMYLCASSLTSMYGYTFGSGTRLTVV.

The CDR3 protein is CASSRSRTSGRSAYEQYF. The CDR3 region has the DNA TGTGCCAGCTCAAGGAGTAGGACTAGCGGGAGGTCGGCCTACGAGCAGTACTTC. The chain has TRBV18 and TRBJ2-7; 14 bases fit TRBD2. Germline V gene data show CDR1 as KGHSH and CDR2 as LQKENI. Losses at the gene ends were 5 bases for V and 2 bases for J; bases not matched to a gene: 11. The CDR3 has 18 residues.

The chain has TRBV6-1 and TRBJ1-5; maybe TRBD1 (6 bases). Trimming removed 2 bases from V and 9 bases from J, with 17 bases in between. Germline V lookup: CDR1 MNHNS, CDR2 SASEGT. This CDR3 spans 15 amino acids. CDR3 sequence (DNA): TGTGCCAGCAGTGAATCGGGGACACGGCCCTGGCCCCAGCATTTT. Its protein product is CASSESGTRPWPQHF.

The chain recombines TRBV7-6 with TRBJ2-7; 7 nucleotides match TRBD1. Germline V gene sequence: CDR1 SGHVS, CDR2 FNYEAQ. The CDR3 sequence is 15 residues long. With V trimmed by 5 bases and J by 2 bases, 9 bases remained unmatched. CDR3: CASSDIRDRPYEQYF. The CDR3 DNA reads TGTGCCAGCAGCGACATCCGGGACAGACCCTACGAGCAGTACTTC.

The chain joins TRBV29-1 to TRBJ2-2; the match to TRBD1 covers 7 bases. The J segment lost 1 base and the V segment lost 6 bases, leaving 8 bases of the junction unmatched. Germline V gene data show CDR1 as SQVTM and CDR2 as ANQGSEA. The CDR3 is 15 residues long. The CDR3 here is CSVRRGQMNTGELFF. The CDR3 DNA reads as TGCAGCGTACGCCGGGGACAGATGAACACCGGGGAGCTGTTTTTT.

This chain joins TRBV6-1 and TRBJ2-5, with D tentatively TRBD2 (5 bases). The germline V gene has CDR1 MNHNS and CDR2 SASEGT. Trimming stripped 2 bases from V and 2 bases from J, with 9 bases between. The CDR3 contains 14 residues. CDR3 sequence: CASSEPGLQETQYF. The CDR3 DNA reads TGTGCCAGCAGTGAACCAGGACTGCAAGAGACCCAGTACTTC.

The chain links TRBV6-5 to TRBJ1-1; D gene unclear. The V gene's germline CDR1 is MNHEY and CDR2 SVGAGI. Trimming removed 2 bases at V and 4 bases at J, with 11 bases between. The CDR3 covers 14 residues. The CDR3: CASSYDSVGTEAFF. Written as DNA, the CDR3 is TGTGCCAGCAGTTACGACTCGGTGGGCACTGAAGCTTTCTTT.

The V call is TRBV7-9, the J call TRBJ2-3; TRBD2 matches 13 bases. CDR3 length equals 17 residues. CDR1 and CDR2 (germline): SEHNR, FQNEAQ (reference sequence). Losses at the gene ends were 7 bases for V and 11 bases for J; bases not matched to a gene: 18. The DNA for the CDR3 is TGTGCCAGCATAAACGTACTAGCGGGGGGGCCAAGGGTCATGCAGTATTTT. Translation gives CASINVLAGGPRVMQYF.

The rearrangement uses TRBV29-1 and TRBJ2-1; D ambiguous. Germline CDR1 and CDR2: SQVTM and ANQGSEA. V lost 3 bases and J 0 bases, leaving 12 bases between the germline ends. The CDR3 loop spans 15 amino acids. This CDR3 reads CSVDSTLSSYNEQFF. The CDR3 coding sequence is TGCAGCGTTGACTCCACCCTCAGCTCCTACAATGAGCAGTTCTTC.

The V and J genes are TRBV10-3 and TRBJ2-1; TRBD2 might be the D (7 bases). There are 15 residues in the CDR3. Germline lookup yields CDR1 ENHRY and CDR2 SYGVKD. Trimming took 4 bases from V and 3 from J, leaving 13 bases between them. The CDR3 protein is CAISVEGGGYNEQFF. CDR3 nucleotide sequence: TGTGCCATCAGTGTGGAGGGAGGGGGCTACAATGAGCAGTTCTTC.

This CDR3 is CASSLMGGTGSGANVLTF. The DNA of the CDR3 is TGTGCCAGCAGCTTAATGGGGGGGACCGGCTCTGGGGCCAACGTCCTGACTTTC. The chain couples TRBV7-3 to TRBJ2-6, with 7 bases that match TRBD2. Germline-derived CDR1 and CDR2 are SGHTA and FQGTGA. The CDR3 loop spans 18 amino acids. J gave up 0 bases and V 1 base, and 6 bases lay outside the gene matches.

The chain has TRBV7-9 and TRBJ1-6; 7 bases are shared with TRBD1. The CDR3 is 15 residues long. Germline loops: CDR1 SEHNR, CDR2 FQNEAQ (reference sequence). With 1 base clipped from V and 7 bases from J, the junction kept 4 bases outside the gene matches. CDR3 region: CASSLVAGGNSPLHF. The CDR3 DNA is TGTGCCAGCAGCTTAGTCGCAGGGGGGAATTCACCCCTCCACTTT. Supplemented by reference TRBV7-9 and TRBJ1-6, the full variable domain reads DTGVSQNPRHKITKRGQNVTFRCDPISEHNRLYWYRQTLGQGPEFLTYFQNEAQLEKSRLLSDRFSAERPKGSFSTLEIQRTEQGDSAMYLCASSLVAGGNSPLHFGNGTRLTVT.